This passage covers 21 T cell receptor beta chains from one sample sequenced in a study of blood T cell repertoires in COVID-19. The data were produced by immunoSEQ multiplex PCR, yet TCRdb's version contains in-frame clones alone and is incomplete. Here the sample spans about 140,000 clones, about 90% being singletons. Sequencing was done on a sample of peripheral blood. These receptors all come from a woman between 50 and 59 years old with acute or convalescent COVID-19.

V is TRBV7-9 and J is TRBJ2-3, with TRBD2 matching 8 bases. The CDR3 extends over 15 amino acids. V was clipped by 1 base and J by 6 bases; unmatched bases: 6. Germline lookup yields CDR1 SEHNR and CDR2 FQNEAQ (reference sequence). The CDR3 is CASSLVAGRGDTQYF. The CDR3 nucleotides read TGTGCCAGCAGCTTAGTAGCGGGAAGGGGGGATACGCAGTATTTT.

This clone was picked up one time. The chain recombines TRBV5-6 with TRBJ1-3; possible D gene TRBD1, 5 bases. The V end was cut by 6 bases, the J end by 2 bases, with 12 bases between. Germline assignment: CDR1 SGHDT and CDR2 YYEEEE. The CDR3 loop spans 14 amino acids. For the CDR3, the DNA is TGTGCCAGCATCCGCGTAGGGGCTGGAAACACCATATATTTT. Translated, it gives CASIRVGAGNTIYF. Looking up the rest from reference TRBV5-6 and TRBJ1-3 gives the full variable domain: DAGVTQSPTHLIKTRGQQVTLRCSPKSGHDTVSWYQQALGQGPQFIFQYYEEEERQRGNFPDRFSGHQFPNYSSELNVNALLLGDSALYLCASIRVGAGNTIYFGEGSWLTVV.

The V gene is TRBV19, the J gene TRBJ1-5; 7 bases map to TRBD1. V shed 8 bases, J shed 3 bases, and the junction held 10 bases outside the gene matches. The germline V gene has CDR1 LNHDA and CDR2 SQIVND (reference sequence). CDR3 size: 15 residues. The CDR3 is CASGRGGGVNQPQHF. The CDR3 bases are TGTGCCAGTGGCCGAGGAGGGGGCGTCAATCAGCCCCAGCATTTT.

This clone came up once. The V call is TRBV6-5, the J call TRBJ1-2, with D perhaps TRBD1 (5 bases). CDR3 length equals 14 residues. The V gene lost 7 bases and the J gene lost 8 bases, with 20 bases spanning the gap. CDR1 and CDR2 (germline): MNHEY, SVGAGI. In DNA, the CDR3 is TGTGCCAGCATTCCCCCATTTAGGGGCGGCGGCTACACCTTC. Amino acids: CASIPPFRGGGYTF.

The chain joins TRBV5-1 to TRBJ2-3, with TRBD2 matching over 8 bases. Trimming took 3 bases from V and 1 from J; bases not matched to a gene: 10. The CDR3 is made up of 17 amino acids. The germline CDR1 and CDR2 sequences are SGHRS and YFSETQ. CDR3: CASSYGAGGRGTDTQYF. The CDR3 coding sequence is TGCGCCAGCAGCTATGGCGCGGGGGGACGGGGCACAGATACGCAGTATTTT.

The rearrangement uses TRBV12-3 or TRBV12-4 and TRBJ1-2, with 9 bases that match TRBD1. The CDR3 contains 13 residues. J was trimmed by 8 bases and V by 3 bases; bases with no gene match: 4. CDR3 in DNA: TGTGCCAGCAGTTTGGGACAGGGCAGCGGCTACACCTTC. It encodes CASSLGQGSGYTF.

The chain is built from TRBV5-4 and TRBJ2-2, with TRBD1 identical over 7 bases. The CDR3 runs to 16 residues. V lost 5 bases and J lost 1; bases outside the gene matches: 8. Germline values: CDR1 SGHNT, CDR2 YYREEE (reference sequence). The CDR3 reads CASSFGQVMNTGELFF. The CDR3 DNA reads as TGTGCCAGCAGTTTCGGACAGGTTATGAACACCGGGGAGCTGTTTTTT.

This chain links TRBV9 with TRBJ2-5; 11 nucleotides line up with TRBD1. With V trimmed by 2 bases and J by 5 bases, 8 bases remained unmatched. CDR1 and CDR2 (germline): SGDLS, YYNGEE. CDR3 length equals 16 residues. CDR3 in DNA: TGTGCCAGCAGCGTCACCGGGACAGGGGGTGAGGAGACCCAGTACTTC. Protein product: CASSVTGTGGEETQYF.

This chain connects TRBV7-9 to TRBJ2-5, with D possibly matching TRBD2 (5 bases). Between the trimmed V and J ends, which lost 2 bases and 5 bases, there was a span of 18 bases. CDR1 and CDR2 (germline): SEHNR, FQNEAQ (reference sequence). The CDR3 totals 16 residues. Here the CDR3 reads CASSLSRGYPGETQYF. CDR3 DNA: TGTGCCAGCAGCTTATCCCGCGGTTACCCGGGGGAGACCCAGTACTTC. The full variable domain, rest sourced from reference TRBV7-9 and TRBJ2-5, is DTGVSQNPRHKITKRGQNVTFRCDPISEHNRLYWYRQTLGQGPEFLTYFQNEAQLEKSRLLSDRFSAERPKGSFSTLEIQRTEQGDSAMYLCASSLSRGYPGETQYFGPGTRLLVL.

The chain carries TRBV7-9 and TRBJ2-1; D gene uncertain. V lost 0 bases to trimming and J lost 6 bases, with 6 bases between them. The CDR3 runs to 13 residues. Germline V gene data show CDR1 as SEHNR and CDR2 as FQNEAQ (reference sequence). The CDR3 protein is CASSLASVNEQFF. The CDR3 nucleotides read TGTGCCAGCAGCTTAGCTTCAGTCAATGAGCAGTTCTTC.

The V call is TRBV7-3, the J call TRBJ2-1, with 8 nucleotides matching TRBD2. V was clipped by 2 bases and J by 5 bases; unmatched bases: 5. CDR3 length equals 15 residues. CDR1 and CDR2 (germline): SGHTA, FQGTGA. CDR3 amino acids: CASSLGLALNNEQFF. The DNA of the CDR3 is TGTGCCAGCAGCTTAGGACTAGCCTTAAACAATGAGCAGTTCTTC.

The chain employs TRBV11-2 and TRBJ2-1; a weak D match, TRBD2 (5 bases). Germline CDR1 is SGHAT and CDR2 is FQNNGV. There are 15 residues in the CDR3. The germline V and J ends were trimmed by 5 bases and 2 bases, with 13 bases remaining between them. The CDR3 DNA follows: TGTGCCAGCAGCCCACTAGGACGGGCCTACAATGAGCAGTTCTTC. It translates to CASSPLGRAYNEQFF. Full variable domain (rest looked up from reference TRBV11-2 and TRBJ2-1): EAGVAQSPRYKIIEKRQSVAFWCNPISGHATLYWYQQILGQGPKLLIQFQNNGVVDDSQLPKDRFSAERLKGVDSTLKIQPAKLEDSAVYLCASSPLGRAYNEQFFGPGTRLTVL.

The chain combines TRBV15 with TRBJ1-1; no firm D call. V shed 9 bases and J shed 1 base, with 12 bases lying between them. The CDR3 extends over 13 amino acids. Looked up from germline, CDR1 is LNHNV and CDR2 is YYDKDF (reference sequence). The CDR3 nucleotides read TGTGCCACTTCGGACTCGCCGAACACTGAAGCTTTCTTT. Its protein is CATSDSPNTEAFF.

The CDR3 loop is CASSATSGTTLPNYGYTF. CDR3 sequence (DNA): TGCGCCAGCAGCGCCACCTCAGGGACTACCCTTCCTAACTATGGCTACACCTTC. The chain recombines TRBV5-1 with TRBJ1-2; D is possibly TRBD1 (5 bases). Germline CDR1 SGHRS, CDR2 YFSETQ. Trimming took 4 bases from V and 0 from J, leaving 22 bases between them. This CDR3 is built from 18 residues.

The CDR3 DNA reads as TGTGCTAGTGGTTTGGTACGATTTGGTGAGGCCCGCTCCTACAATGAGCAGTTCTTC. Its protein is CASGLVRFGEARSYNEQFF. This chain joins TRBV12-5 and TRBJ2-1; no firm D call. Germline values: CDR1 LGHNT, CDR2 FRNRAP. V was shortened by 0 bases and J by 0 bases, with 18 bases between the two germline ends. The CDR3 loop spans 19 amino acids.

This chain connects TRBV20-1 to TRBJ1-1, with 7 nucleotides matching TRBD1. The CDR3 is 11 amino acids. CDR1 and CDR2 from the germline V gene are DFQATT and SNEGSKA (reference sequence). The CDR3 DNA sequence: TGCAGGGGACAGCTGAACACTGAAGCTTTCTTT. Translating it yields CRGQLNTEAFF.

This rearrangement joins TRBV19 to TRBJ2-3; TRBD1 matches 9 bases. The CDR3 is 18 amino acids. V was pared by 3 bases and J by 0 bases, with 10 bases of the junction left unmatched. The V gene's germline CDR1 is LNHDA and CDR2 SQIVND (reference sequence). CDR3 DNA: TGTGCCAGTAGTATGGGGACAGGGCATCCCTCTAGCACAGATACGCAGTATTTT. It translates to CASSMGTGHPSSTDTQYF.

The chain couples TRBV7-9 to TRBJ2-7; 11 bases align to TRBD2. This CDR3 contains 15 residues. Looked up from germline, CDR1 is SEHNR and CDR2 is FQNEAQ (reference sequence). With 5 bases clipped from V and 6 bases from J, the junction kept 9 bases outside the gene matches. The CDR3: CASSPPGTSGREQYF. CDR3 nucleotides: TGTGCCAGCAGCCCCCCCGGGACTAGCGGTCGCGAGCAGTACTTC.

V gene TRBV28 combines with J gene TRBJ1-1; perhaps TRBD1 as D (5 bases). Trimming pared 6 bases from V and 1 base from J, leaving 9 bases between. Germline-derived CDR1 and CDR2 are MDHEN and SYDVKM. This CDR3 contains 13 residues. The CDR3 nucleotides are TGTGCCAGCAGCTATACAGGGAACACTGAAGCTTTCTTT. It is translated as CASSYTGNTEAFF.

This clone was detected only once. This chain joins TRBV3-1 (or the pseudogene TRBV3-2) and TRBJ2-3; possibly TRBD2 for D (6 bases). CDR3 length: 14 residues. V lost 0 bases and J lost 5, with 9 bases in between. The germline V gene has CDR1 LGHDT and CDR2 YNNKEL (reference sequence). The CDR3: CASSQDGGLDTQYF. The CDR3 region has the DNA TGTGCCAGCAGCCAAGACGGGGGTCTAGATACGCAGTATTTT.

The rearrangement links TRBV11-2 to TRBJ1-1; 8 bases match TRBD1. Germline CDR1 and CDR2: SGHAT and FQNNGV. The CDR3 sequence is 14 residues long. V gave up 2 bases and J gave up 5 bases; unmatched junction bases: 4. This CDR3 is CASSLMQGATEAFF. The CDR3 coding sequence is TGTGCCAGCAGCTTAATGCAGGGGGCAACTGAAGCTTTCTTT. The full variable domain, completed using reference TRBV11-2 and TRBJ1-1, is EAGVAQSPRYKIIEKRQSVAFWCNPISGHATLYWYQQILGQGPKLLIQFQNNGVVDDSQLPKDRFSAERLKGVDSTLKIQPAKLEDSAVYLCASSLMQGATEAFFGQGTRLTVV.